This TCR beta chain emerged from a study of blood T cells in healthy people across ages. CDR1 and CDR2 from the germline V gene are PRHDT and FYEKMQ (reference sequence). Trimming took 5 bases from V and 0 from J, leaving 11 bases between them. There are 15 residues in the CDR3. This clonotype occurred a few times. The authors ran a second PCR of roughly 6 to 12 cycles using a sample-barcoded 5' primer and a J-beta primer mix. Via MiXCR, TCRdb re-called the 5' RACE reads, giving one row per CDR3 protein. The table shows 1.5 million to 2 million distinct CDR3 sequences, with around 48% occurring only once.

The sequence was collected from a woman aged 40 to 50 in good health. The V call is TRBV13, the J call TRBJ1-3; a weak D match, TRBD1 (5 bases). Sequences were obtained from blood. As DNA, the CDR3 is TGTGCCAGCAGCCCCGACAGAAGCTCTGGAAACACCATATATTTT. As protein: CASSPDRSSGNTIYF.